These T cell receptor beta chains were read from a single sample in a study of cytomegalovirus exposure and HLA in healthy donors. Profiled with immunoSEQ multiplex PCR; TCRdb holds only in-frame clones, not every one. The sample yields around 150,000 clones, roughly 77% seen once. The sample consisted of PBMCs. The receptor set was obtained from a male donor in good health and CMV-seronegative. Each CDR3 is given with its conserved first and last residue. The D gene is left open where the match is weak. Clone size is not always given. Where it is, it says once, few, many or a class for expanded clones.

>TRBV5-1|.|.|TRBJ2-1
TGCGCCAGCAGCTTGGCCTTGAGTTCTAACAATGAGCAGTTCTTC
CASSLALSSNNEQFF
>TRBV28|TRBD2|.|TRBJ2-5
TGTGCCAGCAGTGGAGCGGGAGGGTTTCAAGAGACCCAGTACTTC
CASSGAGGFQETQYF
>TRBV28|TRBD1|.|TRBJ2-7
TGTGCCAGCTCGCCGGGACAGGGGGCTCGGGGGTACGAGCAGTACTTC
CASSPGQGARGYEQYF
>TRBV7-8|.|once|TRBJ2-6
TGTGCCAGCAGCGCAGGTGGGGCCAACGTCCTGACTTTC
CASSAGGANVLTF
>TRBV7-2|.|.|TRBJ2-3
TGTGCCAGCAGCTTGCTGAGGGATACGCAGTATTTT
CASSLLRDTQYF
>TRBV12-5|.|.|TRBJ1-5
TGTGCTAGTGGTTTCCAGCAGCCCCAGCATTTT
CASGFQQPQHF
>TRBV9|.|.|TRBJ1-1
TGTGCCAGCAGCGTAGCCGGGGGATTCACTGAAGCTTTCTTT
CASSVAGGFTEAFF
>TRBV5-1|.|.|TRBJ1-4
TGCGCCAGCAGCTCAGGGGCAACTAATGAAAAACTGTTTTTT
CASSSGATNEKLFF
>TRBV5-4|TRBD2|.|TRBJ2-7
TGTGCCAGCAGCATCGTGGGACTAGCGGGAGTAGCCGAGCAGTACTTC
CASSIVGLAGVAEQYF
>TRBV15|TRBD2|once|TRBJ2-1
TGTGCCACCAGACGCGGGGGGGCGGGGAATGAGCAGTTCTTC
CATRRGGAGNEQFF
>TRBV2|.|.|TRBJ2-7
TGTGCCAGCAGTGGGCCGGGTTACGAGCAGTACTTC
CASSGPGYEQYF
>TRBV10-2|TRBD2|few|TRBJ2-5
TGCGCCAGCACCGGACTAGCTCAAGAGACCCAGTACTTC
CASTGLAQETQYF
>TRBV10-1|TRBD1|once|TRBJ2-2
TGCGCCAGCATACCAAGGGGACAGCCGAACACCGGGGAGCTGTTTTTT
CASIPRGQPNTGELFF
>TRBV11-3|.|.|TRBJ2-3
TGTGCCAGCAGCTTAGGGCAGGGGAACACAGATACGCAGTATTTT
CASSLGQGNTDTQYF
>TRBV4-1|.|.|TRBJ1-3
TGCGCCAGCAGCCAAGATTGGTCTGAGAGCTCTGGAAACACCATATATTTT
CASSQDWSESSGNTIYF
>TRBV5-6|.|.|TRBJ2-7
TGTGCCAGCAGCTTTCGGTTCGGAGGCCCCTACGAGCAGTACTTC
CASSFRFGGPYEQYF
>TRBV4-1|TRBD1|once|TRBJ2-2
TGCGCCAGCAGCCAAGCTGGGACAGGACGGGGAACCGGGGAGCTGTTTTTT
CASSQAGTGRGTGELFF
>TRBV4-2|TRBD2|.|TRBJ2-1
TGTGCCAGCAGCCAAGACTATAGCGGGAGAGTCGGGAATGAGCAGTTCTTC
CASSQDYSGRVGNEQFF
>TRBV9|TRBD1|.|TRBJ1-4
TGTGCCAGCAGCGTAGGCGGGACAGGGACGGATGAAAAACTGTTTTTT
CASSVGGTGTDEKLFF